A single sample is the source of the 26 T cell receptor beta chains below, sequenced in a study of blood T cell repertoires in COVID-19. Repertoires were generated with immunoSEQ multiplex PCR, while TCRdb's copy carries only in-frame clones and drops some. Of under 500,000 clones in the sample, approximately 90% were seen once. Material for sequencing was peripheral blood. These receptor sequences come from a woman between 25 and 40 years old with acute or convalescent COVID-19.

The rearrangement joins TRBV19 to TRBJ1-2; TRBD1 matches at 10 bases. Germline V gene data show CDR1 as LNHDA and CDR2 as SQIVND (reference sequence). This CDR3 region has 15 residues. The junction had 9 bases not matched to a gene; V was cut back by 3 bases and J by 8 bases. CDR3 in DNA: TGTGCCAGTAGTATGTCCCTCGGGACAGGGGACGGCTACACCTTC. Translating gives CASSMSLGTGDGYTF.

The rearrangement links TRBV25-1 to TRBJ1-3; perhaps TRBD1 as D (6 bases). Germline V gene sequence: CDR1 MGHDK, CDR2 SYGVNS. Trimming cost V 1 base and J 8 bases, with 9 bases left between them. The CDR3 contains 13 residues. CDR3 amino acids: CASSELGGDTIYF. In nucleotides, the CDR3 is TGTGCCAGCAGTGAATTAGGGGGAGACACCATATATTTT.

The sample holds a few counts of this clone. The rearrangement links TRBV5-6 to TRBJ1-1, with TRBD1 identical over 8 bases. In germline, CDR1 is SGHDT, CDR2 YYEEEE. CDR3 length: 13 residues. V trimming: 4 bases; J trimming: 12 bases; junction bases outside the gene matches: 11. For the CDR3, the DNA is TGTGCCAGCAGCCCGTCCCTGGACAGGGACTCTTTCTTT. It is translated as CASSPSLDRDSFF.

The V call is TRBV19, the J call TRBJ2-7, with a possible D match to TRBD2 (6 bases). V was pared by 3 bases and J by 3 bases, with 15 bases between. The germline gives CDR1 LNHDA, CDR2 SQIVND (reference sequence). The CDR3 runs 15 residues. For the CDR3, the DNA is TGTGCCAGTAGTATCTCTACGCCGGGACTCTACGAGCAGTACTTC. This codes for CASSISTPGLYEQYF.

Written as DNA, the CDR3 is TGTGCCAGCAGCTTTAAGCAGGGGGCCTTGAACACTGAAGCTTTCTTT. It specifies CASSFKQGALNTEAFF. The rearrangement links TRBV5-4 to TRBJ1-1, with 8 bases lining up with TRBD1. The CDR3 loop spans 16 amino acids. Germline V gene lookup returns CDR1 SGHNT and CDR2 YYREEE (reference sequence). The V gene end was trimmed by 2 bases and the J gene end by 0 bases; junction bases not matched to a gene: 6.

V gene TRBV19 combines with J gene TRBJ1-5; D not resolved. From germline, CDR1 is LNHDA and CDR2 SQIVND (reference sequence). This CDR3 spans 15 amino acids. The ends were cut back, 4 bases at V and 3 bases at J, with 13 bases in the middle. The CDR3 DNA follows: TGTGCCAGTAGTAAGAGTCAGGCCTACAATCAGCCCCAGCATTTT. This gives the protein CASSKSQAYNQPQHF.

The V and J genes are TRBV2 and TRBJ1-5; 9 nucleotides agree with TRBD1. Per germline, CDR1 SNHLY and CDR2 FYNNEI. The CDR3 is 15 residues long. J lost 6 bases, V lost 6 bases, and 9 bases had no gene match. The CDR3 region is CASSPGQGRAQPQHF. For the CDR3, the DNA is TGTGCCAGCAGCCCTGGACAGGGGAGGGCTCAGCCCCAGCATTTT. Complete variable domain (other parts from reference TRBV2 and TRBJ1-5): EPEVTQTPSHQVTQMGQEVILRCVPISNHLYFYWYRQILGQKVEFLVSFYNNEISEKSEIFDDQFSVERPDGSNFTLKIRSTKLEDSAMYFCASSPGQGRAQPQHFGDGTRLSIL.

This clone was detected only a few times. This chain uses TRBV6-2 or TRBV6-3 with TRBJ2-7; 8 bases agree with TRBD1. Germline trimming cut 5 bases from V and 5 bases from J; bases unmatched to any gene: 2. CDR1 MNHEY and CDR2 SVGEGT come from the germline V gene. The CDR3 is 12 amino acids. In DNA, the CDR3 is TGTGCCAGCAGTGACAGGGGCAACGAGCAGTACTTC. This codes for CASSDRGNEQYF.

This CDR3 is CASSLAGDRGSGYTF. The CDR3 region has the DNA TGTGCCAGCAGCTTAGCGGGGGACAGGGGAAGTGGCTACACCTTC. J is TRBJ1-2 and V is TRBV7-2; 10 bases map to TRBD1. Germline CDR1 and CDR2: SGHTA and FQGNSA. The trim removed 0 bases at V and 7 bases at J, leaving 5 bases unmatched. The CDR3 is 15 residues long. The full variable domain, rest sourced from reference TRBV7-2 and TRBJ1-2, is GAGVSQSPSNKVTEKGKDVELRCDPISGHTALYWYRQSLGQGLEFLIYFQGNSAPDKSGLPSDRFSAERTGGSVSTLTIQRTQQEDSAVYLCASSLAGDRGSGYTFGSGTRLTVV.

The rearrangement uses TRBV18 and TRBJ1-2; 9 bases line up with TRBD1. J was trimmed by 6 bases and V by 3 bases; bases with no gene match: 8. Germline V gives CDR1 KGHSH, CDR2 LQKENI. The CDR3 covers 15 residues. The CDR3 sequence is CASSPITGGDNGYTF. The CDR3 DNA reads as TGTGCCAGCTCACCTATTACAGGGGGCGACAATGGCTACACCTTC. Combining the CDR3 with reference TRBV18 and TRBJ1-2 gives the whole variable domain NAGVMQNPRHLVRRRGQEARLRCSPMKGHSHVYWYRQLPEEGLKFMVYLQKENIIDESGMPKERFSAEFPKEGPSILRIQQVVRGDSAAYFCASSPITGGDNGYTFGSGTRLTVV.

This chain joins TRBV18 and TRBJ1-5; TRBD1 matches at 10 bases. There are 18 residues in the CDR3. Looked up from germline, CDR1 is KGHSH and CDR2 is LQKENI. The V gene end was trimmed by 6 bases and the J gene end by 7 bases; junction bases not matched to a gene: 18. The CDR3 protein is CASSLDPATGGAGQPQHF. The CDR3 nucleotides are TGTGCCAGCTCCCTGGACCCTGCGACAGGGGGCGCGGGGCAGCCCCAGCATTTT.

The chain uses TRBV28 and TRBJ1-1; D remains unclear. Germline V gene sequence: CDR1 MDHEN, CDR2 SYDVKM. The V end was cut by 7 bases, the J end by 4 bases, with 10 bases between. This CDR3 comprises 12 residues. The CDR3: CASKGGLTEAFF. The CDR3 nucleotides read TGTGCCAGCAAAGGCGGACTCACTGAAGCTTTCTTT.

The chain joins TRBV6-5 to TRBJ1-2; D is possibly TRBD1 (5 bases). The CDR3 sequence is 13 residues long. V lost 2 bases, J lost 7 bases, and 11 bases lay in between. From germline, CDR1 is MNHEY and CDR2 SVGAGI. CDR3 sequence: CASSYTRQTGYTF. CDR3 nucleotide sequence: TGTGCCAGCAGTTACACCAGACAGACTGGCTACACCTTC.

The chain uses TRBV27 and TRBJ1-2; 8 nucleotides line up with TRBD1. Germline CDR1 MNHEY, CDR2 SMNVEV (reference sequence). This CDR3 is 15 amino acids long. V trimming: 5 bases; J trimming: 7 bases; junction bases outside the gene matches: 12. CDR3 DNA sequence: TGTGCCAGCAGTAAAGACAGGGGTGCCAGCCGTGGCTACACCTTC. It is translated as CASSKDRGASRGYTF.

The V call is TRBV27, the J call TRBJ1-2; TRBD1 is a possible D gene (6 bases). The CDR3 is 14 residues long. The germline gives CDR1 MNHEY, CDR2 SMNVEV (reference sequence). The germline V and J ends were trimmed by 5 bases and 5 bases, with 15 bases remaining between them. CDR3 DNA sequence: TGTGCCAGCAGTAAAGGGGGGGCAGTATATGGCTACACCTTC. It specifies CASSKGGAVYGYTF.

CDR3 in amino acids: CASSPYRDRDNQPQHF. Written as DNA, the CDR3 is TGTGCCAGCAGCCCATATCGGGACAGGGACAATCAGCCCCAGCATTTT. The chain uses TRBV28 and TRBJ1-5, with 9 bases aligning to TRBD1. The CDR3 runs 16 residues. After removal of 6 bases from V and 3 bases from J, the junction contained 9 bases not matched to a gene. Germline values: CDR1 MDHEN, CDR2 SYDVKM.

Comment on this clone: One end of the junction does not line up with germline, which may come from a read error. V gene TRBV5-1 combines with J gene TRBJ1-3; a possible D gene is TRBD1 (6 bases). This CDR3 region has 16 residues. CDR1 is SGHRS, CDR2 YFSETQ, per germline. The CDR3 region has the DNA TGCTCCAGCAGCTTGGCAGGACAGAGCTCTGGAAACACCATATATTTT. Its translation is CSSSLAGQSSGNTIYF.

The genes are TRBV23-1 and TRBJ2-7; 9 nucleotides align to TRBD1. TRBV23-1 is treated as an ORF (open reading frame) with a function not yet certain. This CDR3 spans 16 amino acids. The trim removed 2 bases at V and 2 bases at J, leaving 7 bases unmatched. The CDR3 loop is CASSQPDRGRTYEQYF. CDR3 sequence (DNA): TGCGCCAGCAGTCAACCCGACAGGGGGAGGACCTACGAGCAGTACTTC.

The gene calls are TRBV6-5 and TRBJ2-3; D possibly corresponds to TRBD2 (5 bases). This CDR3 is built from 14 residues. Trimming removed 5 bases from V and 4 bases from J, with 13 bases in between. Germline V CDR1 and CDR2: MNHEY, SVGAGI. For the CDR3, the DNA is TGTGCCAGCAGTCGCGACCGCGGGCCAGATACGCAGTATTTT. Protein: CASSRDRGPDTQYF.

This chain links TRBV7-6 with TRBJ2-1; D perhaps matches TRBD2 (5 bases). V lost 0 bases and J 6 bases, leaving 15 bases between the germline ends. Germline CDR1 and CDR2: SGHVS and FNYEAQ. The CDR3 covers 16 residues. As DNA, the CDR3 is TGTGCCAGCAGCTTAGCTTTTGGACTGCCGTTCAATGAGCAGTTCTTC. Translated, it gives CASSLAFGLPFNEQFF.

This rearrangement joins TRBV29-1 to TRBJ1-2; a weak D match, TRBD1 (5 bases). The CDR3 is 12 residues long. The germline CDR1 and CDR2 sequences are SQVTM and ANQGSEA. V was cut by 8 bases and J by 7 bases, with 17 bases left in between. As DNA, the CDR3 is TGCAGCTCTACCCAGGGCGGGGGTGGCTACACCTTC. As protein: CSSTQGGGGYTF.

This clone came up a few times. The J gene is TRBJ2-1, the V gene TRBV27; D might be TRBD1 (6 bases). CDR1 is MNHEY and CDR2 is SMNVEV in the germline V gene (reference sequence). There are 16 residues in the CDR3. Trimming pared 5 bases from V and 0 bases from J, leaving 14 bases between. The chain's CDR3 is CASSPVGTLSYNEQFF. The DNA of the CDR3 is TGTGCCAGCAGTCCAGTGGGGACACTCTCCTACAATGAGCAGTTCTTC.

The chain combines TRBV28 with TRBJ1-5; TRBD1 matches 9 bases. Germline V gives CDR1 MDHEN, CDR2 SYDVKM. The CDR3 is made up of 13 amino acids. V shed 4 bases and J 6 bases; nucleotides not matched to a gene: 1. CDR3 nucleotides: TGTGCCAGCAGTTCGACAGGGGGTCAGCCCCAGCATTTT. Its translation: CASSSTGGQPQHF.

The rearrangement joins TRBV18 to TRBJ2-7, with TRBD1 as a possible D gene (6 bases). The V end lost 5 bases, the J end lost 1 base, and 9 bases lay between the germline ends. The germline V gene encodes CDR1 KGHSH and CDR2 LQKENI. CDR3 length: 13 residues. The CDR3: CASSGTFSYEQYF. For the CDR3, the DNA is TGTGCCAGCTCAGGGACATTTTCCTACGAGCAGTACTTC.

V and J are TRBV28 and TRBJ2-1, with 11 positions matching TRBD2. Germline-derived CDR1 and CDR2 are MDHEN and SYDVKM. This CDR3 contains 14 residues. V shed 3 bases and J 15 bases; nucleotides not matched to a gene: 10. In nucleotides, the CDR3 is TGTGCCAGCAGTTTGGCTCTAGCGGGGGGCTACCGGTTCTTC. Translation gives CASSLALAGGYRFF.

This sequence joins TRBV5-1 and TRBJ1-6, with TRBD1 identical over 7 bases. Trimming removed 4 bases from V and 9 bases from J; junction bases left unmatched: 7. Germline V gene lookup returns CDR1 SGHRS and CDR2 YFSETQ. The CDR3 has 14 amino acids. The CDR3 loop is CASSAGTDFSPLHF. CDR3 nucleotide sequence: TGCGCCAGCAGCGCCGGGACAGACTTTTCACCCCTCCACTTT. Looking up the rest from reference TRBV5-1 and TRBJ1-6 gives the full variable domain: KAGVTQTPRYLIKTRGQQVTLSCSPISGHRSVSWYQQTPGQGLQFLFEYFSETQRNKGNFPGRFSGRQFSNSRSEMNVSTLELGDSALYLCASSAGTDFSPLHFGNGTRLTVT.